Shown below are 29 T cell receptor beta chains from a single sample sequenced in a study of blood T cells in healthy people across ages. The authors ran a second PCR of about 6 to 12 cycles using a sample-barcoded 5' primer and a J-beta primer mix. TCRdb called the 5' RACE reads again in MiXCR, with one record for every CDR3 protein. Among approximately 1,000,000 distinct CDR3 sequences listed, less than 45% were seen once. The sample was blood. Source of these receptors: a man aged 18 to 30 in good health.

This clonotype was found many times. The genes are TRBV5-1 and TRBJ2-7, with D unresolved. This CDR3 has 11 residues. The germline V gene has CDR1 SGHRS and CDR2 YFSETQ. With 5 bases removed from V and 0 bases from J, the gap between germline ends came to 3 bases. CDR3 DNA: TGCGCCAGCAGGAACTCCTACGAGCAGTACTTC. Translation: CASRNSYEQYF. The variable domain in full, with the rest retrieved from reference TRBV5-1 and TRBJ2-7, is KAGVTQTPRYLIKTRGQQVTLSCSPISGHRSVSWYQQTPGQGLQFLFEYFSETQRNKGNFPGRFSGRQFSNSRSEMNVSTLELGDSALYLCASRNSYEQYFGPGTRLTVT.

This clonotype was found a few times. The chain links TRBV10-3 to TRBJ1-5, with no clear D. Germline V gives CDR1 ENHRY, CDR2 SYGVKD. The V gene lost 4 bases and the J gene lost 0 bases, with 16 bases spanning the gap. The CDR3 length is 17 residues. The CDR3 loop is CAISAGSRIDSNQPQHF. The CDR3 DNA follows: TGTGCCATCAGTGCTGGCAGCCGAATAGATAGCAATCAGCCCCAGCATTTT.

J is TRBJ1-1 and V is TRBV9, with D perhaps matching TRBD1 (6 bases). Trimming cost V 3 bases and J 3 bases, with 9 bases left between them. Germline V gives CDR1 SGDLS, CDR2 YYNGEE. CDR3 size: 13 residues. CDR3 region: CASSEAGDTEAFF. CDR3 in DNA: TGTGCCAGCAGCGAAGCAGGGGACACTGAAGCTTTCTTT.

The chain has TRBV5-1 and TRBJ1-2; D is unresolved. CDR3 length: 14 amino acids. Germline CDR1 and CDR2: SGHRS and YFSETQ. The V and J ends lost 0 bases and 6 bases respectively, with 12 bases between them. This CDR3 reads CASSLGFGRNGYTF. The CDR3 region has the DNA TGCGCCAGCAGCTTGGGTTTCGGGAGGAATGGCTACACCTTC.

The V gene is TRBV5-6, the J gene TRBJ2-3, with TRBD2 as a possible D gene (6 bases). The V and J ends lost 3 bases and 4 bases respectively, with 18 bases between them. Germline CDR1 is SGHDT and CDR2 is YYEEEE. This CDR3 contains 16 residues. CDR3 sequence (DNA): TGTGCCAGCAGCTGGAATCTAGCGCCCTATCCAGATACGCAGTATTTT. Its translation: CASSWNLAPYPDTQYF.

On this clonotype: This may stem from a read error, because a much larger clone lies one nucleotide away. The V and J genes are TRBV6-5 and TRBJ1-2; D is ambiguous. The CDR3 extends over 13 amino acids. The germline V gene has CDR1 MNHEY and CDR2 SVGAGI. CDR3 sequence (DNA): TGTGCCAGCAGTGACTCGTCGGGAAGTGGCTACACCTTC. It translates to CASSDSSGSGYTF.

This clonotype was counted a single time. The chain is built from TRBV6-5 and TRBJ2-7; 14 nucleotides match TRBD2. The CDR3 contains 15 residues. Looked up from germline, CDR1 is MNHEY and CDR2 is SVGAGI. The trim removed 6 bases at V and 7 bases at J, leaving 8 bases unmatched. The CDR3 sequence: CASSPTSGGENEQYF. The DNA of the CDR3 is TGTGCCAGCAGCCCGACTAGCGGGGGGGAGAATGAGCAGTACTTC.

The chain couples TRBV2 to TRBJ1-4; no definite D call. The V gene's germline CDR1 is SNHLY and CDR2 FYNNEI. The ends were cut back, 2 bases at V and 8 bases at J, with 6 bases in the middle. The CDR3 spans 12 residues. In DNA form, the CDR3 reads TGTGCCAGCAGTGAATGGTGGGAAAAACTGTTTTTT. Its translation is CASSEWWEKLFF.

Only one count was recorded for this clonotype. Relative to the germline gene, one junction end is altered; a read error may explain this. The CDR3 DNA sequence: TGCGCCAGCAGTTTGGGGGCTGGCGGGGCCAACGTCCTGACTTTC. Its protein is CASSLGAGGANVLTF. The V gene is TRBV5-1, the J gene TRBJ2-6; TRBD1 is a possible D gene (6 bases). The CDR3 has 15 residues. Looked up from germline, CDR1 is SGHRS and CDR2 is YFSETQ.

The V gene is TRBV7-2, the J gene TRBJ1-1, with D perhaps matching TRBD1 (6 bases). The length of the CDR3 is 17 residues. Germline-derived CDR1 and CDR2 are SGHTA and FQGNSA. Trimming removed 1 base from V and 3 bases from J, with 18 bases in between. CDR3 bases: TGTGCCAGCAGCTTAGTGGTTTTGGCAGGGGCGGACACTGAAGCTTTCTTT. Translated: CASSLVVLAGADTEAFF.

This chain's CDR3 is CASSQTTVQEKLFF. In nucleotides, the CDR3 is TGCGCCAGCAGCCAAACGACGGTTCAAGAAAAACTGTTTTTT. The V and J genes are TRBV4-3 and TRBJ1-4; D gene uncertain. Trimming removed 2 bases from V and 8 bases from J, with 12 bases in between. Germline CDR1 LGHNA, CDR2 YSLEER. The CDR3 runs to 14 residues.

The chain combines TRBV30 with TRBJ1-2, with D possibly matching TRBD1 (5 bases). This CDR3 region has 13 residues. Germline V lookup: CDR1 GTSNPN, CDR2 SVGIG (reference sequence). V lost 4 bases and J 8 bases, leaving 17 bases between the germline ends. This CDR3 reads CAWKDNRNEGYTF. The CDR3 region has the DNA TGTGCCTGGAAGGACAACCGAAACGAGGGCTACACCTTC.

This clonotype was seen a few times. CDR3 bases: TGTGCCAGCAGTTCACCAAATCGGACAGGAAGGAAAACTGGGGCCAACGTCCTGACTTTC. Protein product: CASSSPNRTGRKTGANVLTF. The J gene is TRBJ2-6, the V gene TRBV28, with TRBD1 matching 7 bases. V was pared by 4 bases and J by 2 bases, with 17 bases of the junction left unmatched. The CDR3 totals 20 residues. Germline lookup yields CDR1 MDHEN and CDR2 SYDVKM.

The rearrangement joins TRBV6-6 to TRBJ2-1; 11 bases are shared with TRBD1. The CDR3 has 16 amino acids. Unmatched junction bases numbered 6, after V lost 6 bases and J lost 2 bases. CDR1 and CDR2 (germline): MNHNY, SVGAGI (reference sequence). CDR3 sequence: CASSPGQGATYNEQFF. The CDR3 region has the DNA TGTGCCAGCAGCCCTGGACAGGGGGCGACCTACAATGAGCAGTTCTTC.

V and J are TRBV12-3 or TRBV12-4 and TRBJ1-5; TRBD1 matches 9 bases. There are 14 residues in the CDR3. Losses at the gene ends were 5 bases for V and 7 bases for J; bases not matched to a gene: 6. The CDR3 spells CASSTGQGSQPQHF. DNA of the CDR3: TGTGCCAGCAGTACCGGACAGGGGAGCCAGCCCCAGCATTTT.

This clonotype came up a few times. This chain connects TRBV11-2 to TRBJ2-3; 8 bases match TRBD2. CDR1 and CDR2 from the germline V gene are SGHAT and FQNNGV. V trimming: 3 bases; J trimming: 2 bases; junction bases outside the gene matches: 4. There are 15 residues in the CDR3. CDR3 DNA: TGTGCCAGCAGCTTCCGCGGGGGGCCCACAGATACGCAGTATTTT. Translation gives CASSFRGGPTDTQYF. The variable domain in full, with the rest retrieved from reference TRBV11-2 and TRBJ2-3, is EAGVAQSPRYKIIEKRQSVAFWCNPISGHATLYWYQQILGQGPKLLIQFQNNGVVDDSQLPKDRFSAERLKGVDSTLKIQPAKLEDSAVYLCASSFRGGPTDTQYFGPGTRLTVL.

This chain joins TRBV6-4 and TRBJ2-2; either TRBD1 or TRBD2 may supply D (6 bases each). Germline V lookup: CDR1 MRHNA, CDR2 SNTAGT. V lost 4 bases and J 6 bases, leaving 12 bases between the germline ends. The CDR3 consists of 14 residues. As DNA, the CDR3 is TGTGCCAGCAGTGTGAAGGGGGGCGCCGGGGAGCTGTTTTTT. Translation: CASSVKGGAGELFF.

There are a few counts of this clonotype. The chain joins TRBV5-1 to TRBJ2-1; D is unresolved. The CDR3 consists of 12 residues. Germline loops: CDR1 SGHRS, CDR2 YFSETQ. The V gene lost 2 bases and the J gene lost 7 bases, with 7 bases spanning the gap. DNA for the CDR3: TGCGCCAGCAGCTTCGGTCTGAATGAGCAGTTCTTC. Translating it yields CASSFGLNEQFF.

The chain uses TRBV20-1 and TRBJ1-2; 9 bases are a match to TRBD1. Unmatched junction bases numbered 9, after V lost 6 bases and J lost 7 bases. CDR3 length: 13 residues. CDR1 is DFQATT and CDR2 is SNEGSKA in the germline V gene (reference sequence). The DNA of the CDR3 is TGCAGTGCCACTCCGGGACAGGGTGTTGGCTACACCTTC. It encodes CSATPGQGVGYTF.

This clonotype was detected a few times. This chain connects TRBV6-2 or TRBV6-3 to TRBJ2-7; D not certain. CDR1 is MNHEY and CDR2 is SVGEGT in the germline V gene. The V end was cut by 2 bases, the J end by 7 bases, with 18 bases between. The CDR3 length is 15 residues. The CDR3 here is CASSYRTASYNEQYF. The DNA of the CDR3 is TGTGCCAGCAGTTACAGGACGGCCTCCTACAATGAGCAGTACTTC.

This clonotype occurred a few times. The chain recombines TRBV20-1 with TRBJ1-6, with D unclear. This CDR3 has 15 amino acids. V gave up 1 base and J gave up 0 bases, with 7 bases separating them. The V gene's germline CDR1 is DFQATT and CDR2 SNEGSKA (reference sequence). The CDR3 nucleotides read TGCAGTGCTAGAGCCCCCCCCTCCTATAATTCACCCCTCCACTTT. Amino acid sequence: CSARAPPSYNSPLHF.

V usage is TRBV5-1 and J usage is TRBJ2-5, with a weak D call TRBD1 (6 bases). There are 14 residues in the CDR3. Germline values: CDR1 SGHRS, CDR2 YFSETQ. Trimming cost V 2 bases and J 4 bases, with 12 bases left between them. The CDR3 spells CASSLTGTPETQYF. CDR3 coding DNA: TGCGCCAGCAGCTTAACAGGGACGCCAGAGACCCAGTACTTC.

This chain joins TRBV12-3 or TRBV12-4 and TRBJ2-3; D gene unclear. The CDR3 totals 13 residues. V gave up 7 bases and J gave up 0 bases, with 8 bases separating them. CDR3 in amino acids: CASKRASTDTQYF. CDR3 nucleotides: TGTGCCAGCAAACGGGCTAGCACAGATACGCAGTATTTT.

The CDR3 here is CASSLGGSGEQYF. CDR3 DNA: TGTGCCAGCAGTTTGGGCGGGTCGGGTGAGCAGTACTTC. The chain links TRBV12-3 or TRBV12-4 to TRBJ2-4; D possibly corresponds to TRBD2 (5 bases). Trimming left V 3 bases short and J 13 bases short, with 16 bases between. The CDR3 length is 13 residues.

The chain links TRBV7-2 to TRBJ2-3; D possibly corresponds to TRBD1 (5 bases). This CDR3 has 14 residues. Germline CDR1 is SGHTA and CDR2 is FQGNSA. The V gene lost 0 bases and the J gene lost 10 bases, with 14 bases spanning the gap. The CDR3 DNA reads TGTGCCAGCAGCTTAGCGACAGTGGCAAGGGCGCAGTATTTT. This translates into CASSLATVARAQYF.

The gene calls are TRBV6-2 or TRBV6-3 and TRBJ1-5; 7 bases match TRBD1. CDR1 is MNHEY and CDR2 is SVGEGT in the germline V gene. V shed 5 bases, J shed 5 bases, and the junction held 9 bases outside the gene matches. The CDR3 has 15 amino acids. DNA for the CDR3: TGTGCCAGCAGTCACCCAGACAGGGCCGATCAGCCCCAGCATTTT. As protein: CASSHPDRADQPQHF.

This clonotype was counted a few times. V gene TRBV6-5 combines with J gene TRBJ1-4, with D possibly matching TRBD1 (5 bases). The CDR3 totals 15 residues. Germline-derived CDR1 and CDR2 are MNHEY and SVGAGI. The V end lost 3 bases, the J end lost 4 bases, and 12 bases lay between the germline ends. CDR3 in DNA: TGTGCCAGCAGTTATGATGGGGGAAGTAATGAAAAACTGTTTTTT. This gives the protein CASSYDGGSNEKLFF.

This chain joins TRBV20-1 and TRBJ2-3, with D perhaps TRBD2 (7 bases). Trimming removed 6 bases at V and 1 base at J, with 20 bases between. The CDR3 has 16 residues. Germline loops: CDR1 DFQATT, CDR2 SNEGSKA (reference sequence). CDR3 in DNA: TGCAGTGCCCCCGATTCTCGGGGGGCACGCACAGATACGCAGTATTTT. This codes for CSAPDSRGARTDTQYF.

The chain links TRBV20-1 to TRBJ1-5, with 9 bases fitting TRBD1. The CDR3 is 17 residues long. Germline CDR1 DFQATT, CDR2 SNEGSKA (reference sequence). V lost 3 bases and J lost 2; bases outside the gene matches: 11. CDR3 coding DNA: TGCAGTGCTAGGGGGGACAGGGCATGGGGGGGCAATCAGCCCCAGCATTTT. Its translation: CSARGDRAWGGNQPQHF.